The clone carrying this TCR beta chain has a count of ten or more. As yet, its antigen is unknown. The data were taken from a study of CD8 T cells in ankylosing spondylitis. This CDR3 has 17 residues. With 1 base clipped from V and 7 bases from J, the junction kept 12 bases outside the gene matches. The study's findings and limits: Disease-linked clones were reportedly significantly enriched in matched ankylosing spondylitis synovial fluid. Some motif variants had been reported before (in reactive arthritis synovial fluid and blood).

MiXCR, run by TCRdb on the 5' RACE reads, gives a single entry per CDR3 protein. This sample has 150,000 to 200,000 distinct CDR3 sequences; 10% to 15% occur once, and the top ten carry approximately 9.9%. This sequence originates from a female donor with ankylosing spondylitis or in good health (not recorded which). The source material was blood, either unsorted or a sorted T cell fraction (not recorded which). The gene calls are TRBV12-3 or TRBV12-4 and TRBJ1-4; 7 nucleotides line up with TRBD1. CDR3 in DNA: TGTGCCAGCAGTTTAGGGGCCTCGACAGGGACTCCTGAAAAACTGTTTTTT. This sequence encodes CASSLGASTGTPEKLFF.